This passage covers 24 T cell receptor beta chains from one sample sequenced in a study of glioma-infiltrating T cells. Amplification of TCR alpha and beta CDR3 regions from RNA used iRepertoire nested multiplex PCR. MiXCR, run by TCRdb on the multiplex PCR reads, gives a single entry per CDR3 protein. The profile covers about 93,000 distinct CDR3 sequences, with around 40% appearing a single time and about two fifths taken by the ten largest. The sample was glioma tissue, nonneoplastic brain tissue, or PBMCs (not recorded which). Every receptor here comes from a human donor with low-grade glioma or glioblastoma, undergoing nonglioma brain surgery, or in good health (not recorded which).

This clonotype was found many times. The chain recombines TRBV28 with TRBJ1-5; TRBD1 aligns across 7 bases. The CDR3 extends over 16 amino acids. V was pared by 3 bases and J by 0 bases, with 5 bases of the junction left unmatched. Germline V gene sequence: CDR1 MDHEN, CDR2 SYDVKM. The CDR3 coding sequence is TGTGCCAGCAGTTTCCGACAGGGCTATAGCAATCAGCCCCAGCATTTT. Protein product: CASSFRQGYSNQPQHF.

This clonotype was seen many times. The chain is built from TRBV6-1 and TRBJ2-1; 8 bases line up with TRBD2. V was pared by 5 bases and J by 4 bases, with 7 bases of the junction left unmatched. Germline CDR1 MNHNS, CDR2 SASEGT. The CDR3 is made up of 15 amino acids. The CDR3 sequence is CASSRSASGYNEQFF. In DNA form, the CDR3 reads TGTGCCAGCAGTAGATCGGCTAGCGGGTACAATGAGCAGTTCTTC.

This clonotype was recorded at least ten times. This rearrangement joins TRBV3-1 to TRBJ1-1; 9 bases are a match to TRBD1. The CDR3 contains 16 residues. Looked up from germline, CDR1 is LGHDT and CDR2 is YNNKEL (reference sequence). The trim removed 2 bases at V and 5 bases at J, leaving 9 bases unmatched. The CDR3 DNA reads as TGTGCCAGCAGCCAATTAGCGACAGGGGGGGAGACTGAAGCTTTCTTT. Protein product: CASSQLATGGETEAFF.

A remark on this clonotype: The CDR3 carries no conserved terminal phenylalanine or tryptophan, so it likely arises from a read error. The V call is TRBV4-1, the J call TRBJ2-1, with D hard to call. Trimming removed 5 bases from V and 2 bases from J, with 13 bases in between. This CDR3 has 15 residues. Germline V gene data show CDR1 as MGHRA and CDR2 as YSYEKL. This CDR3 is CASSTRRHAYNEQFS. In DNA form, the CDR3 reads TGCGCCAGCAGCACAAGGCGTCATGCCTACAATGAGCAGTTCTCC.

At least ten counts were recorded for this clonotype. The rearrangement joins TRBV2 to TRBJ2-7; 7 positions match TRBD1. V was pared by 8 bases and J by 2 bases, with 6 bases of the junction left unmatched. Per germline, CDR1 SNHLY and CDR2 FYNNEI. The CDR3 has 13 amino acids. The CDR3 region has the DNA TGTGCCAGCCGACAGGGAATACCCTACGAGCAGTACTTC. It is translated as CASRQGIPYEQYF.

The table lists this clonotype with many counts. The rearrangement links TRBV11-2 to TRBJ2-5; TRBD2 aligns across 7 bases. There are 16 residues in the CDR3. CDR1 is SGHAT, CDR2 FQNNGV, per germline. Trimming cost V 2 bases and J 5 bases; bases outside gene matches: 11. The CDR3 bases are TGTGCCAGCAGCTTATTAGGGGCCCGAGCGGGGGAGACCCAGTACTTC. This encodes CASSLLGARAGETQYF.

The chain couples TRBV7-2 to TRBJ1-5; 8 bases match TRBD1. This CDR3 spans 16 amino acids. The junction had 8 bases not matched to a gene; V was cut back by 5 bases and J by 2 bases. Germline-derived CDR1 and CDR2 are SGHTA and FQGNSA. DNA for the CDR3: TGTGCCAGCAGCCTATGGACAGGGTCAGGCAATCAGCCCCAGCATTTT. This translates into CASSLWTGSGNQPQHF.

In its sample, this clonotype was seen once. A read error may explain this, as a much larger clone is one base away. The CDR3 loop is CASSRRIGTSGTTIYF. CDR3 bases: TGTGCCAGCAGCCGAAGGATCGGCACCTCTGGAACCACCATATATTTT. J is TRBJ1-3 and V is TRBV3-1; D call uncertain. This CDR3 region has 16 residues. CDR1 is LGHDT, CDR2 YNNKEL, per germline (reference sequence).

Ten or more counts support this clonotype. The J gene is TRBJ2-1, the V gene TRBV19; possible D gene TRBD2, 6 bases. V lost 3 bases, J lost 3 bases, and 9 bases lay in between. Germline CDR1 LNHDA, CDR2 SQIVND (reference sequence). The CDR3 is 14 amino acids. CDR3: CASSILADYNEQFF. CDR3 DNA sequence: TGTGCCAGTAGTATCTTAGCGGACTACAATGAGCAGTTCTTC.

About this clonotype itself: At one end the junction does not follow the germline gene, possibly because of a read error. The chain joins TRBV2 to TRBJ2-2; D uncertain. In germline, CDR1 is SNHLY, CDR2 FYNNEI. This CDR3 has 15 amino acids. The CDR3 sequence is CASRVSTSNIGELFF. CDR3 sequence (DNA): TGTGCCAGCAGGGTGTCTACCTCAAACATCGGGGAGCTGTTTTTT.

The J gene is TRBJ2-3, the V gene TRBV19; D is perhaps TRBD2 (5 bases). Trimming pared 3 bases from V and 3 bases from J, leaving 25 bases between. The CDR3 has 19 residues. Germline values: CDR1 LNHDA, CDR2 SQIVND (reference sequence). The CDR3 here is CASSIEGPAVSVRTDTQYF. DNA of the CDR3: TGTGCCAGTAGTATCGAGGGTCCTGCAGTAAGCGTCCGGACAGATACGCAGTATTTT.

The rearrangement joins TRBV6-4 to TRBJ2-1; possible D gene TRBD2, 5 bases. CDR1 and CDR2 from the germline V gene are MRHNA and SNTAGT. V gave up 4 bases and J gave up 4 bases, with 14 bases separating them. CDR3 size: 15 residues. The CDR3 here is CASSAVTGLYNEQFF. CDR3 coding DNA: TGTGCCAGCAGTGCTGTAACGGGGTTGTACAATGAGCAGTTCTTC.

In its sample, this clonotype was seen many times. This chain joins TRBV27 and TRBJ1-1; tentative D call: TRBD1 (5 bases). Germline V CDR1 and CDR2: MNHEY, SMNVEV (reference sequence). Deletions cut 4 bases from V and 0 bases from J, with 12 bases between. The CDR3 extends over 15 amino acids. Here the CDR3 reads CASSSPGEVNTEAFF. CDR3 nucleotide sequence: TGTGCCAGCAGTTCCCCGGGGGAGGTGAACACTGAAGCTTTCTTT.

This clonotype was recorded at least ten times. The CDR3 sequence is CASSLGQLRDRPYEQYF. As DNA, the CDR3 is TGCGCCAGCAGCTTGGGACAACTCCGGGACAGACCCTACGAGCAGTACTTC. This rearrangement joins TRBV5-1 to TRBJ2-7; 7 bases agree with TRBD1. The trim removed 0 bases at V and 2 bases at J, leaving 11 bases unmatched. The germline CDR1 and CDR2 sequences are SGHRS and YFSETQ. The CDR3 has 17 amino acids.

Notes on this clonotype: This could be a read error, since a much larger clone is one nucleotide away. This chain's CDR3 is CSVETGGNYGQYF. The CDR3 DNA follows: TGCAGCGTTGAAACGGGGGGCAATTACGGGCAGTACTTC. The chain uses TRBV29-1 and TRBJ2-7; tentatively, D is TRBD2 (7 bases). CDR1 SQVTM and CDR2 ANQGSEA come from the germline V gene. This CDR3 has 13 amino acids.

This clonotype was counted at least ten times. The chain has TRBV28 and TRBJ1-2, with D possibly being TRBD1 (6 bases). The CDR3 covers 14 residues. Germline assignment: CDR1 MDHEN and CDR2 SYDVKM. V was pared by 0 bases and J by 13 bases, with 18 bases between. CDR3 sequence reads: CASSLWRAGDHLTF. CDR3 in DNA: TGTGCCAGCAGTTTATGGAGGGCAGGGGACCACCTCACCTTC.

This clonotype has ten or more counts. The V call is TRBV18, the J call TRBJ2-1; D call uncertain. Trimming removed 2 bases at V and 10 bases at J, with 12 bases between. CDR3 length equals 13 residues. Germline values: CDR1 KGHSH, CDR2 LQKENI. CDR3: CASSPVKSGEQFF. The CDR3 region has the DNA TGTGCCAGCTCACCAGTAAAGTCTGGGGAGCAGTTCTTC.

This clonotype was recorded at least ten times. J is TRBJ1-2 and V is TRBV20-1; possibly TRBD1 for D (5 bases). Germline values: CDR1 DFQATT, CDR2 SNEGSKA (reference sequence). CDR3 length: 11 residues. V lost 3 bases and J 9 bases, leaving 11 bases between the germline ends. CDR3 bases: TGCAGTGCTAGTAAGGGGTATCGCTACACCTTC. This sequence encodes CSASKGYRYTF.

This clonotype has ten or more counts. This rearrangement joins TRBV15 to TRBJ2-3; tentative D call: TRBD2 (5 bases). Germline CDR1 and CDR2: LNHNV and YYDKDF (reference sequence). The CDR3 is 11 residues long. The V end was cut by 4 bases, the J end by 9 bases, with 8 bases between. The CDR3 bases are TGTGCCACCAGCACGGGGAGCACGCAGTATTTT. Protein product: CATSTGSTQYF.

Concerning this clonotype: It may be a read error: a sequence one base away is much more abundant. The V and J genes are TRBV29-1 and TRBJ1-5, with D maybe TRBD1 (6 bases). Germline lookup yields CDR1 SQVTM and CDR2 ANQGSEA. This CDR3 is 15 amino acids long. The CDR3 loop reads CSVETGLFVVQAQHF. As DNA, the CDR3 is TGCAGCGTTGAAACAGGGCTATTCGTAGTTCAGGCCCAGCATTTT.

With respect to this clonotype: This may stem from a read error, because a much larger clone lies one nucleotide away. This chain connects TRBV4-1 to TRBJ2-7, with 10 bases identical to TRBD2. Germline values: CDR1 MGHRA, CDR2 YSYEKL. There are 16 residues in the CDR3. The chain's CDR3 is CASGQDPSGSTHEQYF. DNA for the CDR3: TGCGCCAGCGGCCAAGACCCTAGCGGGAGTACCCACGAGCAGTACTTC.

This clonotype came up many times. The chain recombines TRBV10-3 with TRBJ1-1; D gene unclear. The V gene's germline CDR1 is ENHRY and CDR2 SYGVKD. The V end was cut by 3 bases, the J end by 5 bases, with 10 bases between. The CDR3 has 13 residues. The CDR3 coding sequence is TGTGCCATCAGTGACTTGGGAGTTACTGAAGCTTTCTTT. Its translation: CAISDLGVTEAFF.

This chain joins TRBV20-1 and TRBJ2-3; 8 nucleotides agree with TRBD2. The germline V gene encodes CDR1 DFQATT and CDR2 SNEGSKA (reference sequence). The CDR3 extends over 13 amino acids. Trimming removed 1 base from V and 3 bases from J; junction bases left unmatched: 0. The CDR3 loop reads CSARGLATDTQYF. Here the CDR3 DNA reads TGCAGTGCTAGAGGACTAGCGACAGATACGCAGTATTTT.

This clonotype was observed a handful of times. The V call is TRBV13, the J call TRBJ2-1; D not certain. CDR1 and CDR2 from the germline V gene are PRHDT and FYEKMQ (reference sequence). With 0 bases removed from V and 5 bases from J, the gap between germline ends came to 11 bases. This CDR3 has 15 amino acids. The CDR3 is CASSLGIGPHNEQFF. DNA of the CDR3: TGTGCCAGCAGCTTAGGGATCGGACCGCACAATGAGCAGTTCTTC.